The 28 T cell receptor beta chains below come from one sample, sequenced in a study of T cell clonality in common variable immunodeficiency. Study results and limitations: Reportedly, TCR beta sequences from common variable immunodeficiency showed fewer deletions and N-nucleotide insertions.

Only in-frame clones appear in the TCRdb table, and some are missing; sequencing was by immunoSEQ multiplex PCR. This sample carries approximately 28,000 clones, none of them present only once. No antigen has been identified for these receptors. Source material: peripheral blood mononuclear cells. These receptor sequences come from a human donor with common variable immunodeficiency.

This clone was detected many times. The CDR3 loop reads CASSRYASGSVYEQFF. The sequenced CDR3 bases are TGTGCCAGCAGCCGTTATGCTAGCGGGAGTGTCTATGAG. This chain joins TRBV14 and TRBJ2-1; 10 nucleotides match TRBD2. The CDR3 end lies 3 residues beyond the end of the read and is filled in from the germline J gene. CDR1 is SGHDN and CDR2 is FVKESK in the germline V gene. After removal of 4 bases from V and 8 bases from J, the junction contained 11 bases not matched to a gene. This CDR3 comprises 16 residues.

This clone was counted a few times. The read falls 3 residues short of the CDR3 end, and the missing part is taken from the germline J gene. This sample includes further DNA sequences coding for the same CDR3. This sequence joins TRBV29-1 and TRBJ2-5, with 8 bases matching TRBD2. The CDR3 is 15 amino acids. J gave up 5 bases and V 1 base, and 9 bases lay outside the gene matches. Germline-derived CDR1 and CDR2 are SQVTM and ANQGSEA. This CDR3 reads CSVEGRGGPGETQYF. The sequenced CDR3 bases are TGCAGCGTTGAAGGACGGGGGGGCCCTGGGGAGACC. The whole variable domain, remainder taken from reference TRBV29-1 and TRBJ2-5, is SAVISQKPSRDICQRGTSLTIQCQVDSQVTMMFWYRQQPGQSLTLIATANQGSEATYESGFVIDKFPISRPNLTFSTLTVSNMSPEDSSIYLCSVEGRGGPGETQYFGPGTRLLVL.

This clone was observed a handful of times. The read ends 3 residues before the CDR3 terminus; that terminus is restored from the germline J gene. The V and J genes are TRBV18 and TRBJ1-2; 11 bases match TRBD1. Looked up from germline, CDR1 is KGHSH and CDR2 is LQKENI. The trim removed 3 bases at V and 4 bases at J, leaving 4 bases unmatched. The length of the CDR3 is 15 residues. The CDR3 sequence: CASSPGTGGSYGYTF. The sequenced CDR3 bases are TGTGCCAGCTCACCCGGGACAGGGGGTTCCTATGGC.

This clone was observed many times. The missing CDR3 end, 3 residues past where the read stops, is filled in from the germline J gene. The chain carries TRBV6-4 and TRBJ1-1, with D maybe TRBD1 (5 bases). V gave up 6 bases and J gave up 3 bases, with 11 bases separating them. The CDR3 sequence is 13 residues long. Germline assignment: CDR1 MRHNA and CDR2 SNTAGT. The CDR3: CASSRRGDTEAFF. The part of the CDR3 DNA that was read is TGTGCCAGCAGCCGACGGGGGGACACTGAA.

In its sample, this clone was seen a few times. The CDR3 loop is CSARWGVEETQYF. Partial CDR3 DNA: TGCAGTGCTAGGTGGGGGGTCGAAGAGACC. This chain links TRBV20-1 with TRBJ2-5; perhaps TRBD2 as D (6 bases). The read is 3 residues too short to cover the CDR3 end, so that end is filled in from the germline J gene. The CDR3 sequence is 13 residues long. Germline lookup yields CDR1 DFQATT and CDR2 SNEGSKA (reference sequence). V was cut by 3 bases and J by 3 bases, with 11 bases left in between.

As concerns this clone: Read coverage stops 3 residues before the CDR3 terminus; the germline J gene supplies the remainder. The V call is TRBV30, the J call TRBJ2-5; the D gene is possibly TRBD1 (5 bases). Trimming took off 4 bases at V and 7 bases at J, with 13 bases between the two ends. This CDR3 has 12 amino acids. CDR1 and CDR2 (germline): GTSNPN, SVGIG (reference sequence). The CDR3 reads CAWMYRGGTQYF. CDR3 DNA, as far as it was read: TGTGCCTGGATGTATAGGGGCGGGACC.

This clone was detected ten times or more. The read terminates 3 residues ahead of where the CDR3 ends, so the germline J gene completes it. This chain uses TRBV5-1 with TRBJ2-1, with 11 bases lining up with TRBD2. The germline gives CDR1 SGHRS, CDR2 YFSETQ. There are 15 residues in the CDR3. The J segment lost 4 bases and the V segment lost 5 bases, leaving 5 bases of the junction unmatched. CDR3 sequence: CASRAGLADYNEQFF. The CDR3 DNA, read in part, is TGCGCCAGCAGAGCGGGACTAGCGGATTACAATGAG.

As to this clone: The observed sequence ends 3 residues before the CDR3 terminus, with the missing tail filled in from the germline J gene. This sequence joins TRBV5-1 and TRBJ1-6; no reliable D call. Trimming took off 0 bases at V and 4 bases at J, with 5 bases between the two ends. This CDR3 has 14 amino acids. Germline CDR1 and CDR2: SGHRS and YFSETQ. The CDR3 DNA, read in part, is TGCGCCAGCAGCTTGGACAGTTATAATTCACCC. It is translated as CASSLDSYNSP. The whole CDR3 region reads CASSLDSYNSPLHF.

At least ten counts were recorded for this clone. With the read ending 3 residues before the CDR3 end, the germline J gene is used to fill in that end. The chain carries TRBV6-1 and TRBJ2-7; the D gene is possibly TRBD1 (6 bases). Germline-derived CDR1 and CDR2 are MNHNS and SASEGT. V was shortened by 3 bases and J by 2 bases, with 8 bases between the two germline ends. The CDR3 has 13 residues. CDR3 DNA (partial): TGTGCCAGCAGTGACGGGACACCCTACGAG. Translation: CASSDGTPYE. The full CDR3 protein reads CASSDGTPYEQYF.

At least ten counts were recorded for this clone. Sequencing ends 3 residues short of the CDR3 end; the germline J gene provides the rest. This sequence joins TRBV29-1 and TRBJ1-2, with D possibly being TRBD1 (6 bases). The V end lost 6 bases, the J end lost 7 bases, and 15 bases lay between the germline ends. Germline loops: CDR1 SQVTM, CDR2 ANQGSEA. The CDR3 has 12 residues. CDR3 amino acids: CSVAKQGFGYTF. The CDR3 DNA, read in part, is TGCAGCGTCGCCAAACAGGGTTTTGGC.

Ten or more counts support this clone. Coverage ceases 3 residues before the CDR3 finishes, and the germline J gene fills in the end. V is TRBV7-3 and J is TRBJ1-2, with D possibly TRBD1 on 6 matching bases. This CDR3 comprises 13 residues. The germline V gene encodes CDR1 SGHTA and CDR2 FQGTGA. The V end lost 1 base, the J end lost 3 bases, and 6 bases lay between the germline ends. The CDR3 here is CASSLRQDYGYTF. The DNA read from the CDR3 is TGTGCCAGCAGCTTAAGACAGGACTATGGC.

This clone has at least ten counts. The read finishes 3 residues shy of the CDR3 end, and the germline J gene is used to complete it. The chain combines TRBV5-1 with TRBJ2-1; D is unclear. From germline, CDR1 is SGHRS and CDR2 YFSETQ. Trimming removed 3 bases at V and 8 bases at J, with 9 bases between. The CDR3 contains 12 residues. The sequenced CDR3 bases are TGCGCCAGCAGCTCGACAATAGATGAG. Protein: CASSSTIDE. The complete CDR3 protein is CASSSTIDEQFF.

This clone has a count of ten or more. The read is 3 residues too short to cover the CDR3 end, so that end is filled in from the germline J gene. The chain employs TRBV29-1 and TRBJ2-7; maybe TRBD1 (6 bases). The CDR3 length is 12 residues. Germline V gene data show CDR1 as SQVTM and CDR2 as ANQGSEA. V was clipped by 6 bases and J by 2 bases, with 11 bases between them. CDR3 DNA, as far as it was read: TGCAGCGTACAGGGCTTCACCTACGAG. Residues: CSVQGFTYE. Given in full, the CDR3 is CSVQGFTYEQYF.

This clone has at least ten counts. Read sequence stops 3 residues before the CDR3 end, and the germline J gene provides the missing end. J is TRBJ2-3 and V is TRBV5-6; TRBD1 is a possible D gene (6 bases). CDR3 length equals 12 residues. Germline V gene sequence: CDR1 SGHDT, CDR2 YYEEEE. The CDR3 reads CASSLRQGPQYF. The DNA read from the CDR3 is TGTGCCAGCAGCTTGCGGCAGGGGCCG. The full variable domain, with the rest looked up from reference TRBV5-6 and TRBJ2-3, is DAGVTQSPTHLIKTRGQQVTLRCSPKSGHDTVSWYQQALGQGPQFIFQYYEEEERQRGNFPDRFSGHQFPNYSSELNVNALLLGDSALYLCASSLRQGPQYFGPGTRLTVL.

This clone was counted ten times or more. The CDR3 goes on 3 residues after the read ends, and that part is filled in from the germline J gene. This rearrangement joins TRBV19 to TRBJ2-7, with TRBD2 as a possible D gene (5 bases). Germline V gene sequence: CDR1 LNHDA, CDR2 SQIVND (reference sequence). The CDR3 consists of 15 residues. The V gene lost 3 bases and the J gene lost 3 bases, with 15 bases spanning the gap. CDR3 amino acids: CASSIRGAPYYEQYF. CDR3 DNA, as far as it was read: TGTGCCAGTAGTATTCGGGGAGCTCCCTACTACGAG.

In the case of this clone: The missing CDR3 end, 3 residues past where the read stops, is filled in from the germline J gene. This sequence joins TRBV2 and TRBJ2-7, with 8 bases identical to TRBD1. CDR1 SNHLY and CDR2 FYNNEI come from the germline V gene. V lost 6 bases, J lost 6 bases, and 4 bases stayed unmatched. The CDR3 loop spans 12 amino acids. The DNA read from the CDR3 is TGTGCCAGCAGGACAGGGGCGGCCGAG. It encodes CASRTGAAE. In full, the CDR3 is CASRTGAAEQYF.

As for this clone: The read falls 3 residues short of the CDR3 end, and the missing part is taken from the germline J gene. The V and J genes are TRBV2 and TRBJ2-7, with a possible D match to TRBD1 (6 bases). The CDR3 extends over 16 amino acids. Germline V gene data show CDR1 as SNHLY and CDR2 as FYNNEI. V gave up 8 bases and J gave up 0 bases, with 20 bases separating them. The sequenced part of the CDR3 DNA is TGTGCCAGCGGCGCATTGGGGGCAGGGAACTCCTACGAG. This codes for CASGALGAGNSYE. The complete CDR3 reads CASGALGAGNSYEQYF.

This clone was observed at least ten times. The CDR3 sequence is CASSLPFGELFF. Incomplete CDR3 DNA: TGTGCCAGCAGCTTGCCGTTCGGGGAG. The chain has TRBV5-4 and TRBJ2-2; no clear D. The read gets to within 3 residues of the CDR3 end, and the germline J gene fills in the rest. From germline, CDR1 is SGHNT and CDR2 YYREEE (reference sequence). V was clipped by 1 base and J by 7 bases, with 5 bases between them. There are 12 residues in the CDR3.

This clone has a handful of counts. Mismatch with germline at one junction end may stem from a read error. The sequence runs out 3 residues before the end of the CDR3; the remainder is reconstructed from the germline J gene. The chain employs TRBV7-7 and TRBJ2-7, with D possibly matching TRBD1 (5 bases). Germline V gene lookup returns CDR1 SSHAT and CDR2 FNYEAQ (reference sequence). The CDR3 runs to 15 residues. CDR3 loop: CASSVASGLGYEQYF. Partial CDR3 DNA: TGTGCTAGCAGCGTAGCCTCAGGGCTGGGCTACGAG.

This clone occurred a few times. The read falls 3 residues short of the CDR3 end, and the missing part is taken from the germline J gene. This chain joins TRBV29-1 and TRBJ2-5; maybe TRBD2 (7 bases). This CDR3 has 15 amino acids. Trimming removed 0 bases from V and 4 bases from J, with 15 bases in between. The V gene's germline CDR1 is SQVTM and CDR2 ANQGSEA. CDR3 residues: CSVEEPRGGGETQYF. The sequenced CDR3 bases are TGCAGCGTTGAAGAGCCTCGCGGGGGCGGAGAGACC.

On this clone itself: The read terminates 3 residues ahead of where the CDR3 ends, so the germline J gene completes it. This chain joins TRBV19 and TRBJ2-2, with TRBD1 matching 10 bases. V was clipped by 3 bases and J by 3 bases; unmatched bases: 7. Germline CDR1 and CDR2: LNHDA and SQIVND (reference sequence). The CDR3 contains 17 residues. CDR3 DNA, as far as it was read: TGTGCCAGTAGTATTTCCCGGGACAGGGGAGACACCGGGGAG. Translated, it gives CASSISRDRGDTGE. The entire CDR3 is CASSISRDRGDTGELFF.

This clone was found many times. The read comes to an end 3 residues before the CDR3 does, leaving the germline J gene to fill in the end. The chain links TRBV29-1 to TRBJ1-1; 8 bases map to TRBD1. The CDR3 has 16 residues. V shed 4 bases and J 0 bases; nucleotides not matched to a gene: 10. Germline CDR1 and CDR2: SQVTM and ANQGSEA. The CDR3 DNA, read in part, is TGCAGCGTTGTAGCTCCGACAGGGGCTATGAACACTGAA. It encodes CSVVAPTGAMNTE. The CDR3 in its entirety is CSVVAPTGAMNTEAFF.

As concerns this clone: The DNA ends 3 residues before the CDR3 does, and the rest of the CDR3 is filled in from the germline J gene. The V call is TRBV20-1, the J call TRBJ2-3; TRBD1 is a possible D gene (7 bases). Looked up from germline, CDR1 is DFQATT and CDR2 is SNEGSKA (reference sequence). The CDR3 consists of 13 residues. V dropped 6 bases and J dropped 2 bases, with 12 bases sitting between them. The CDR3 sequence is CSARDSPTDTQYF. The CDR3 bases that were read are TGCAGTGCGCGGGACAGCCCCACAGATACG.

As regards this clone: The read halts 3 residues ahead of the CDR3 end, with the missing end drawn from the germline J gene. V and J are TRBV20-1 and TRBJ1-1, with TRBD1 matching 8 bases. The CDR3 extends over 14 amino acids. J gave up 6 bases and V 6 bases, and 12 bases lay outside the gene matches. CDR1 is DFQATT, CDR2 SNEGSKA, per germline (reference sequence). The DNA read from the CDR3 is TGCAGTGCCAGATACAGGGGGAGTCGCGCTGAA. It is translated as CSARYRGSRAE. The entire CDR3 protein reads CSARYRGSRAEAFF.

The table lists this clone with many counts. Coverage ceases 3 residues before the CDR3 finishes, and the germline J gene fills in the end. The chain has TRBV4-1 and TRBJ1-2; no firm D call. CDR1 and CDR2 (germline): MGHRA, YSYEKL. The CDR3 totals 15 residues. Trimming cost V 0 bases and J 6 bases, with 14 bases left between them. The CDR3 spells CASSQDEGFPDGYTF. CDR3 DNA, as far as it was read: TGCGCCAGCAGCCAAGATGAAGGGTTCCCGGATGGC.

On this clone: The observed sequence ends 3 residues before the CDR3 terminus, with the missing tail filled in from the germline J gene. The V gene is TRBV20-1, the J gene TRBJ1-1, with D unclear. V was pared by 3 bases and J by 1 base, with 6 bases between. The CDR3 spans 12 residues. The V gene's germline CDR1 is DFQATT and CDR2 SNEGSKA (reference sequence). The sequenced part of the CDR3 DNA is TGCAGTGCTAGCTCCAGGAACACTGAA. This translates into CSASSRNTE. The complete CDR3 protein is CSASSRNTEAFF.

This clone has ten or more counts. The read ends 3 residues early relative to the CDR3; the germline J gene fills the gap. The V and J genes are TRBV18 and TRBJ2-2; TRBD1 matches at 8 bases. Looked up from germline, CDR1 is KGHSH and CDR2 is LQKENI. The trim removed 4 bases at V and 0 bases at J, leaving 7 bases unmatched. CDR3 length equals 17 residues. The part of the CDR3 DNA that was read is TGTGCCAGCTCACTAATTGGACAGGGAGCGAACACCGGGGAG. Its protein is CASSLIGQGANTGE. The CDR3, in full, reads CASSLIGQGANTGELFF.

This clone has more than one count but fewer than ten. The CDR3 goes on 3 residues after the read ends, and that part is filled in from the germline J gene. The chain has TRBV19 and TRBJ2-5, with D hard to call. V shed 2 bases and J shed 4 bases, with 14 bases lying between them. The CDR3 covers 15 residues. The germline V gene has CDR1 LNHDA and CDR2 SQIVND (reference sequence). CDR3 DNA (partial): TGTGCCAGTAGTATATCCCCAGGATTGGGAGAGACC. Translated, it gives CASSISPGLGET. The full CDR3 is CASSISPGLGETQYF.